This passage covers 6 T cell receptor beta chains from one sample sequenced in a study of T-cell reconstitution after alpha-beta-depleted transplantation in children. Unique molecular identifiers were incorporated when the TCRbeta library was constructed. One entry per CDR3 protein results from TCRdb running MiXCR on the PCR reads. The sample records 150,000 to 250,000 distinct CDR3 sequences, approximately 15% being singletons. This specimen was PBMCs from the stem cell graft donor, taken from the stem cell graft. These receptors were collected from a human donor who donated a stem cell graft to a child with acute lymphoblastic leukemia.

Many counts were recorded for this clonotype. This rearrangement joins TRBV7-6 to TRBJ2-5; D not certain. CDR3 length equals 14 residues. The germline V gene has CDR1 SGHVS and CDR2 FNYEAQ. Trimming stripped 1 base from V and 3 bases from J, with 9 bases between. CDR3 sequence (DNA): TGTGCCAGCAGCTTAGTAAGGGTAGAAGAGACCCAGTACTTC. Encoded protein: CASSLVRVEETQYF.

This clonotype was counted at least ten times. The chain is built from TRBV5-4 and TRBJ2-3; tentatively, D is TRBD1 (5 bases). Germline lookup yields CDR1 SGHNT and CDR2 YYREEE (reference sequence). The V and J ends lost 2 bases and 5 bases respectively, with 9 bases between them. The CDR3 sequence is 13 residues long. CDR3 sequence reads: CASSLRGGDTQYF. The CDR3 coding sequence is TGTGCCAGCAGCTTAAGGGGTGGAGATACGCAGTATTTT.

Note on this clonotype: This sequence may be a read error, since a much larger clone differs from it by one base. This chain connects TRBV2 to TRBJ2-1; 8 nucleotides agree with TRBD2. The CDR3 runs to 16 residues. V trimming: 5 bases; J trimming: 3 bases; junction bases outside the gene matches: 9. The V gene's germline CDR1 is SNHLY and CDR2 FYNNEI. The CDR3 loop is CASSQRFTSGYNEQFF. CDR3 bases: TGTGCCAGCAGTCAAAGGTTCACTAGCGGCTACAATGAGCAGTTCTTC.

This clonotype was counted many times. V gene TRBV29-1 combines with J gene TRBJ2-3; 9 positions agree with TRBD2. CDR3 length: 15 amino acids. Germline V CDR1 and CDR2: SQVTM, ANQGSEA. The trim removed 2 bases at V and 1 base at J, leaving 4 bases unmatched. The CDR3 bases are TGCAGCGTTGAAATAGCGGGAGTGGGCACAGATACGCAGTATTTT. Residues: CSVEIAGVGTDTQYF.

In this sample, this clonotype turned up many times. The chain employs TRBV6-5 and TRBJ1-3; a possible D gene is TRBD1 (5 bases). Germline CDR1 reads MNHEY; CDR2 reads SVGAGI. This CDR3 comprises 16 residues. V dropped 2 bases and J dropped 0 bases, with 11 bases sitting between them. The CDR3 reads CASSYRGRGSGNTIYF. The CDR3 DNA reads TGTGCCAGCAGTTACCGTGGGAGGGGCTCTGGAAACACCATATATTTT.

The sample holds many counts of this clonotype. The rearrangement links TRBV3-1 to TRBJ2-1, with unresolved D. The germline V and J ends were trimmed by 1 base and 7 bases, with 11 bases remaining between them. The CDR3 contains 14 residues. CDR1 and CDR2 from the germline V gene are LGHDT and YNNKEL (reference sequence). The CDR3 DNA follows: TGTGCCAGCAGCCAAGGTAGGGTCTCTAATGAGCAGTTCTTC. It yields the protein CASSQGRVSNEQFF.